Sequencing of this T cell receptor beta chain was carried out in a study of CD8 T cells in ankylosing spondylitis. The authors made TCR beta libraries by quantitative 5'-RACE with molecular barcodes. TCRdb itself ran the 5' RACE reads through MiXCR, one entry per CDR3 protein. The table has over 450,000 distinct CDR3 sequences, about 13% seen once. The table lists this clonotype with a few counts. Its matching antigen is unknown. Overall study results and limits: It appeared that ankylosing spondylitis blood was characterized by a TCR beta motif of several highly homologous variants. Relatively scarce in peripheral blood, disease-linked clones were CD8+. Within matched ankylosing spondylitis synovial fluid, disease-linked clones were reportedly significantly enriched.

V lost 0 bases and J 1 base, leaving 10 bases between the germline ends. This CDR3 is built from 15 residues. Germline V CDR1 and CDR2: SGHRS, YFSETQ. The rearrangement joins TRBV5-1 to TRBJ1-1, with D hard to call. This TCR was sampled from a male donor with ankylosing spondylitis. Sequenced: blood, either unsorted or a sorted T cell fraction (not recorded which). The CDR3 loop is CASSLVDGWNTEAFF. CDR3 coding DNA: TGCGCCAGCAGCTTGGTGGATGGGTGGAACACTGAAGCTTTCTTT. Supplemented by reference TRBV5-1 and TRBJ1-1, the full variable domain reads KAGVTQTPRYLIKTRGQQVTLSCSPISGHRSVSWYQQTPGQGLQFLFEYFSETQRNKGNFPGRFSGRQFSNSRSEMNVSTLELGDSALYLCASSLVDGWNTEAFFGQGTRLTVV.